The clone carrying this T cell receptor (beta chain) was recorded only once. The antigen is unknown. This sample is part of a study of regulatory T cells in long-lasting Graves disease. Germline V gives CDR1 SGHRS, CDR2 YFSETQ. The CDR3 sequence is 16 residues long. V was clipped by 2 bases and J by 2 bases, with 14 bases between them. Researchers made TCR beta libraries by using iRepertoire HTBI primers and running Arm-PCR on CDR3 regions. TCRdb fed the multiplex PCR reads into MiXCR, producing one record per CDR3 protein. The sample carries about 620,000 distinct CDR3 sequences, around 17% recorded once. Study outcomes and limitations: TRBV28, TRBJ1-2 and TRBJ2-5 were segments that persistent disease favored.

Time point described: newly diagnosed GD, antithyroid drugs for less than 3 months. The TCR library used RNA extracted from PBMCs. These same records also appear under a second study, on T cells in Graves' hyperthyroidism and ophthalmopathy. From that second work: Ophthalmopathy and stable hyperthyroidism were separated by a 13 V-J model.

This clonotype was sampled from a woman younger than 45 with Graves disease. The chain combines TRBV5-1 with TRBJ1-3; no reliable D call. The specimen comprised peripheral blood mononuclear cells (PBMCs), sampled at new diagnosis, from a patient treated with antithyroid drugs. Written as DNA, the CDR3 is TGCGCCAGCAGCTTAGGGTCCCCCCCCGCTGGAAACACCATATATTTT. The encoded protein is CASSLGSPPAGNTIYF.